One sample yielded the 18 T cell receptor beta chains listed below, sequenced in a study of OX40 agonist ivuxolimab in advanced cancers. Produced via immunoSEQ multiplex PCR; TCRdb's table is partial and in-frame only. The top ten clones hold 45% to 70% of a sample with about 48,000 clones, 80% to 90% of them seen once. This sample comprised CD4+ or CD8+ T cells sorted from blood, obtained in a trial of the OX40 agonist ivuxolimab. These TCRs come from an adult with an advanced solid tumor such as melanoma, head and neck, liver or kidney cancer.

V usage is TRBV7-9 and J usage is TRBJ2-5; possibly TRBD2 for D (5 bases). The J call may be incorrect, as the DNA end agrees better with TRBJ2-7. Germline loops: CDR1 SEHNR, CDR2 FQNEAQ (reference sequence). CDR3 size: 13 residues. The chain's CDR3 is CASSLADWGEQYF. CDR3 bases: TGTGCCAGCAGCTTAGCGGACTGGGGCGAGCAGTACTTC.

The rearrangement uses TRBV6-1 and TRBJ2-3; a possible D gene is TRBD2 (5 bases). CDR1 MNHNS and CDR2 SASEGT come from the germline V gene. This CDR3 has 11 residues. V shed 10 bases and J shed 9 bases, with 14 bases lying between them. The CDR3 DNA reads as TGTGCCATCAGGACTGACCAGACGCAGTATTTT. Translating it yields CAIRTDQTQYF.

This sequence joins TRBV7-2 and TRBJ2-3, with TRBD2 as a possible D gene (6 bases). The CDR3 spans 15 residues. V lost 1 base and J lost 5, with 13 bases in between. CDR1 and CDR2 (germline): SGHTA, FQGNSA. The CDR3 DNA follows: TGTGCCAGCAGCTTAGAAGGAGGGTGGGGAGATACGCAGTATTTT. Translation: CASSLEGGWGDTQYF.

The V call is TRBV7-8, the J call TRBJ2-2; D gene uncertain. The CDR3 runs 14 residues. CDR1 SGHVS and CDR2 FQNEAQ come from the germline V gene. The germline V and J ends were trimmed by 5 bases and 4 bases, with 11 bases remaining between them. The chain's CDR3 is CASSTYRPTGELFF. The DNA for the CDR3 is TGTGCCAGCAGCACGTATAGGCCCACCGGGGAGCTGTTTTTT.

On this clone: Other DNA sequences in this sample translate to the same CDR3. The genes are TRBV10-1 and TRBJ2-7; 11 nucleotides agree with TRBD1. Per the germline V gene, CDR1 is WNHNN and CDR2 is SYGVQD (reference sequence). Unmatched junction bases numbered 4, after V lost 6 bases and J lost 3 bases. The CDR3 has 14 residues. The chain's CDR3 is CASSSGTGGYEQYF. The CDR3 DNA sequence: TGCGCCAGCAGCTCCGGGACAGGGGGCTACGAGCAGTACTTC.

The V gene is TRBV6-5, the J gene TRBJ1-2, with D perhaps TRBD1 (5 bases). Germline CDR1 reads MNHEY; CDR2 reads SVGAGI. Trimming removed 5 bases at V and 4 bases at J, with 11 bases between. CDR3 size: 13 residues. The CDR3 DNA reads TGTGCCAGCAGTCCGGGGCTGAGCTATGGCTACACCTTC. Protein: CASSPGLSYGYTF.

The genes are TRBV9 and TRBJ2-5; 8 bases line up with TRBD1. The V gene end was trimmed by 3 bases and the J gene end by 13 bases; junction bases not matched to a gene: 11. The CDR3 contains 13 residues. The germline gives CDR1 SGDLS, CDR2 YYNGEE. CDR3 DNA sequence: TGTGCCAGCAGCGGACCGGGACAGGCCCCTCGGTACTTC. Its translation is CASSGPGQAPRYF.

The CDR3 sequence is CAWSRSYEQYF. CDR3 DNA sequence: TGTGCCTGGAGTCGGTCCTACGAGCAGTACTTC. The genes are TRBV30 and TRBJ2-7; D is uncertain. With 2 bases removed from V and 1 base from J, the gap between germline ends came to 3 bases. This CDR3 spans 11 amino acids. The germline V gene has CDR1 GTSNPN and CDR2 SVGIG (reference sequence).

The chain uses TRBV7-2 and TRBJ2-7, with 8 bases matching TRBD1. This CDR3 has 13 residues. The V and J ends lost 7 bases and 2 bases, in that order; junction bases with no gene match: 4. Germline CDR1 reads SGHTA; CDR2 reads FQGNSA. The chain's CDR3 is CASTGTGTYEQYF. CDR3 DNA: TGTGCCAGCACCGGGACAGGTACCTACGAGCAGTACTTC.

The CDR3 region has the DNA TGTGCCAGTACCACAGGGCAGGAGGAAAAACTGTTTTTT. Its translation: CASTTGQEEKLFF. The V gene is TRBV6-1, the J gene TRBJ1-4, with D possibly TRBD1 on 6 matching bases. Deletions cut 9 bases from V and 8 bases from J, with 16 bases between. From germline, CDR1 is MNHNS and CDR2 SASEGT. This CDR3 region has 13 residues.

V is TRBV6-6 and J is TRBJ2-3, with D possibly being TRBD1 (6 bases). V was cut by 7 bases and J by 4 bases, with 12 bases left in between. This CDR3 is built from 13 residues. Germline values: CDR1 MNHNY, CDR2 SVGAGI (reference sequence). CDR3 nucleotide sequence: TGTGCCAGCAAGGGCCAGGGGTCAGATACGCAGTATTTT. Translated, it gives CASKGQGSDTQYF.

The CDR3 reads CASSSYPSAGGITEAFF. As DNA, the CDR3 is TGTGCCAGCAGTTCCTACCCCTCGGCAGGGGGCATTACTGAAGCTTTCTTT. This chain links TRBV28 with TRBJ1-1, with 8 bases identical to TRBD1. The CDR3 is made up of 17 amino acids. Per the germline V gene, CDR1 is MDHEN and CDR2 is SYDVKM. V lost 4 bases and J lost 5; bases outside the gene matches: 15.

In DNA, the CDR3 is TGTGCCAGCAGCCCCGGGTACTCGGGGTCTAATGAAAAACTGTTTTTT. This encodes CASSPGYSGSNEKLFF. The chain combines TRBV7-9 with TRBJ1-4; D unresolved. Trimming took off 5 bases at V and 3 bases at J, with 16 bases between the two ends. The CDR3 spans 16 residues. Germline-derived CDR1 and CDR2 are SEHNR and FQNEAQ (reference sequence).

This clone came up a few times. The chain employs TRBV5-1 and TRBJ1-2; 8 positions agree with TRBD1. CDR1 and CDR2 from the germline V gene are SGHRS and YFSETQ. V was pared by 4 bases and J by 0 bases, with 11 bases of the junction left unmatched. The CDR3 runs to 17 residues. In nucleotides, the CDR3 is TGCGCCAGCAGCCTCCGACAGGGGCCCTTCTCTAACTATGGCTACACCTTC. Translating it yields CASSLRQGPFSNYGYTF.

The chain couples TRBV28 to TRBJ1-5, with TRBD1 matching 9 bases. Germline V CDR1 and CDR2: MDHEN, SYDVKM. Trimming cost V 9 bases and J 5 bases; bases outside gene matches: 2. The CDR3 runs 12 residues. CDR3 amino acids: CASGTGHQPQHF. The CDR3 DNA is TGTGCCAGTGGGACAGGGCATCAGCCCCAGCATTTT.

V is TRBV11-2 and J is TRBJ2-1; no definite D call. Trimming took 1 base from V and 0 from J, leaving 10 bases between them. The CDR3 is 16 residues long. Germline V gene lookup returns CDR1 SGHAT and CDR2 FQNNGV. The CDR3 bases are TGTGCCAGCAGCTTAGGTGGGCGGAGCTCCTACAATGAGCAGTTCTTC. Amino acid sequence: CASSLGGRSSYNEQFF.

The CDR3 loop is CASRASGTYEQYF. The CDR3 region has the DNA TGTGCCAGCCGAGCTAGCGGTACCTACGAGCAGTACTTC. The chain is built from TRBV11-3 and TRBJ2-7, with 7 bases identical to TRBD2. The CDR3 extends over 13 amino acids. V dropped 8 bases and J dropped 2; count of bases not matched to a gene: 6. Germline V gene sequence: CDR1 SGHNT, CDR2 YENEEA.

The chain couples TRBV7-9 to TRBJ2-7; 11 nucleotides line up with TRBD1. The V and J ends lost 4 bases and 5 bases, in that order; junction bases with no gene match: 7. Germline V gene sequence: CDR1 SEHNR, CDR2 FQNEAQ (reference sequence). This CDR3 comprises 15 residues. The CDR3, as DNA: TGTGCCAGCAGCTCCTACCGGGACAGGGGGAACGAGCAGTACTTC. This gives the protein CASSSYRDRGNEQYF.